These T cell receptor beta chains were read from a single sample in a study of CXCR3-negative and CXCR3-positive naive CD8 T cells. TCRdb reprocessed the 5' RACE reads and reports one entry per CDR3 protein, with no DNA. The sample totals around 120,000 distinct CDR3 sequences. The sample was naive CXCR3+ CD8+ T cells from blood. The source is a human donor in good health. Some clones in this sample may be carry-over from other donors' samples. Both conserved end residues are part of each CDR3. The order of the fields is V gene, J gene, CDR3 protein.

v_gene: TRBV29-1
j_gene: TRBJ2-1
CDR3aa: CSVGDRSSYNEQFF

v_gene: TRBV19
j_gene: TRBJ1-1
CDR3aa: CASSILGDGEAFF

v_gene: TRBV6-2/TRBV6-3
j_gene: TRBJ2-2
CDR3aa: CASSYLDRATSTGELFF

v_gene: TRBV30
j_gene: TRBJ2-5
CDR3aa: CAWSEASGGPLDDWTQYF

v_gene: TRBV4-2
j_gene: TRBJ2-1
CDR3aa: CASSQTVEQFF

v_gene: TRBV5-1
j_gene: TRBJ2-1
CDR3aa: CASSFFEYNEQFF

v_gene: TRBV9
j_gene: TRBJ2-2
CDR3aa: CASSPYSMNTGELFF

v_gene: TRBV29-1
j_gene: TRBJ1-1
CDR3aa: CSVEETAMGGHTEAFF

v_gene: TRBV12-3/TRBV12-4
j_gene: TRBJ2-1
CDR3aa: CASSFSSTQNEQFF

v_gene: TRBV11-2
j_gene: TRBJ2-1
CDR3aa: CASSLVLLSGRIAGGRGYNEQFF

v_gene: TRBV2
j_gene: TRBJ2-7
CDR3aa: CASSESGTGGSF

v_gene: TRBV5-1
j_gene: TRBJ1-2
CDR3aa: CASSLVRGRGYTF

v_gene: TRBV6-2/TRBV6-3
j_gene: TRBJ2-2
CDR3aa: CASTGLSNTGELFF

v_gene: TRBV6-2/TRBV6-3
j_gene: TRBJ2-7
CDR3aa: CASRDRGEQYF